These 10 T cell receptor beta chains share one sample of origin, sequenced in a study of cytomegalovirus exposure and HLA in healthy donors. The study ran its PCR with 60 Vbeta and 13 Jbeta primers. The assay was immunoSEQ multiplex PCR, and TCRdb's table has in-frame clones only and misses some. The specimen's table records just over 150,000 clones. Sample: PBMCs. Every receptor here comes from a man aged 25 to 40 in good health and CMV-seronegative.

The genes are TRBV5-6 and TRBJ2-1, with 11 bases lining up with TRBD2. Germline V gives CDR1 SGHDT, CDR2 YYEEEE. Trimming removed 4 bases from V and 6 bases from J; junction bases left unmatched: 9. The CDR3 runs 16 residues. In DNA, the CDR3 is TGTGCCAGCAGCGATGTCACTAGCGGGAGCCCCAATGAGCAGTTCTTC. This sequence encodes CASSDVTSGSPNEQFF.

The genes are TRBV2 and TRBJ1-4; D is unresolved. The CDR3 has 14 amino acids. The germline V and J ends were trimmed by 6 bases and 0 bases, with 8 bases remaining between them. Germline lookup yields CDR1 SNHLY and CDR2 FYNNEI. CDR3 amino acids: CASRAQSTNEKLFF. The CDR3 coding sequence is TGTGCCAGCAGGGCCCAGTCAACTAATGAAAAACTGTTTTTT.

This rearrangement joins TRBV27 to TRBJ2-7; D possibly corresponds to TRBD1 (5 bases). V dropped 4 bases and J dropped 6 bases, with 13 bases sitting between them. CDR1 MNHEY and CDR2 SMNVEV come from the germline V gene (reference sequence). The CDR3 extends over 13 amino acids. CDR3 bases: TGTGCCAGCAGTTCCATCAGGGTAAGCGAGCAGTACTTC. Amino acid sequence: CASSSIRVSEQYF.

The chain recombines TRBV5-1 with TRBJ1-1; no firm D call. Trimming removed 4 bases from V and 0 bases from J, with 10 bases in between. Germline V CDR1 and CDR2: SGHRS, YFSETQ. CDR3 length: 14 residues. CDR3 nucleotides: TGCGCCAGCAGCAGAGACAAGATGAACACTGAAGCTTTCTTT. This sequence encodes CASSRDKMNTEAFF.

The V gene is TRBV28, the J gene TRBJ1-1; 7 nucleotides match TRBD1. Per germline, CDR1 MDHEN and CDR2 SYDVKM. Unmatched junction bases numbered 5, after V lost 6 bases and J lost 1 base. The CDR3 extends over 14 amino acids. Here the CDR3 reads CASRTNRGNTEAFF. CDR3 DNA sequence: TGTGCCAGCAGAACAAACAGGGGGAACACTGAAGCTTTCTTT.

The chain carries TRBV5-5 and TRBJ2-1, with TRBD2 matching 7 bases. Germline lookup yields CDR1 SGHKS and CDR2 YYEKEE (reference sequence). The CDR3 contains 14 residues. The V segment lost 2 bases and the J segment 5 bases; nucleotides outside the gene matches: 4. This CDR3 reads CASSLGRVHNEQFF. Here the CDR3 DNA reads TGTGCCAGCAGCTTAGGGAGGGTTCACAATGAGCAGTTCTTC.

The chain couples TRBV27 to TRBJ2-5; 7 bases agree with TRBD1. TRBJ2-7 explains the end of the DNA better; the J call may be wrong. The germline V gene encodes CDR1 MNHEY and CDR2 SMNVEV (reference sequence). This CDR3 is 12 amino acids long. The CDR3 DNA reads as TGTGCCACAACAGGGGAATCCTACGAGCAGTACTTC. Translation: CATTGESYEQYF.

The chain joins TRBV6-5 to TRBJ1-1, with a possible D match to TRBD1 (6 bases). Germline values: CDR1 MNHEY, CDR2 SVGAGI. The V end lost 5 bases, the J end lost 4 bases, and 11 bases lay between the germline ends. CDR3 length: 13 residues. CDR3 DNA: TGTGCCAGCAGTAAGCAGGGGAGCACTGAAGCTTTCTTT. Encoded protein: CASSKQGSTEAFF.

J is TRBJ2-7 and V is TRBV15, with D tentatively TRBD2 (6 bases). The V end was cut by 6 bases, the J end by 4 bases, with 13 bases between. Germline CDR1 reads LNHNV; CDR2 reads YYDKDF (reference sequence). There are 13 residues in the CDR3. The CDR3 region is CATRSEGQYEQYF. CDR3 DNA sequence: TGTGCCACCAGGTCGGAGGGGCAATACGAGCAGTACTTC.

The chain couples TRBV5-1 to TRBJ2-1; 8 bases align to TRBD1. With 4 bases clipped from V and 0 bases from J, the junction kept 6 bases outside the gene matches. Germline CDR1 SGHRS, CDR2 YFSETQ. CDR3 length: 16 amino acids. The CDR3 loop is CASSPGTGVSYNEQFF. CDR3 DNA sequence: TGCGCCAGCAGCCCAGGGACAGGAGTCTCCTACAATGAGCAGTTCTTC.